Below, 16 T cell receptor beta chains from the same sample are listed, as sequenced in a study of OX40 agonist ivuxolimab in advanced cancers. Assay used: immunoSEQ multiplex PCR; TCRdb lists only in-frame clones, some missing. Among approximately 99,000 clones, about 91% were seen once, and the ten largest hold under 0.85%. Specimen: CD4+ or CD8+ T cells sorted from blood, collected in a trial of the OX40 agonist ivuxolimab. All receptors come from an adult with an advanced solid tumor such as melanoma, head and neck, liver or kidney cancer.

The CDR3, as DNA: TGTGCCAGCAGTTACGGCGGCCAACAAGAGACCCAGTACTTC. This encodes CASSYGGQQETQYF. The chain carries TRBV6-5 and TRBJ2-5; D uncertain. The CDR3 has 14 residues. CDR1 MNHEY and CDR2 SVGAGI come from the germline V gene. The germline V and J ends were trimmed by 2 bases and 2 bases, with 9 bases remaining between them.

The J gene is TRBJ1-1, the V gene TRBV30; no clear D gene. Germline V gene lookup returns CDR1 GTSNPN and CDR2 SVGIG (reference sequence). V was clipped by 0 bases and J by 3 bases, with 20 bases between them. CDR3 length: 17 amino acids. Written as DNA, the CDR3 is TGTGCCTGGAGTGTAGAGGGTTCCCATCGGTTGGACACTGAAGCTTTCTTT. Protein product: CAWSVEGSHRLDTEAFF.

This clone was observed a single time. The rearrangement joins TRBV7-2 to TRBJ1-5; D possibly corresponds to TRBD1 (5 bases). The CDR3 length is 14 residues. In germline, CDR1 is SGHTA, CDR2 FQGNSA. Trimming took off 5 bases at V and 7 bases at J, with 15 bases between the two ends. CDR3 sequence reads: CASSAQEVLQPQHF. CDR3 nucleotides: TGTGCCAGCAGCGCACAGGAAGTTTTACAGCCCCAGCATTTT.

CDR3 protein: CAWKERETQYF. In nucleotides, the CDR3 is TGTGCCTGGAAAGAGCGAGAGACCCAGTACTTC. The chain links TRBV30 to TRBJ2-5; D unresolved. This CDR3 has 11 residues. With 4 bases removed from V and 4 bases from J, the gap between germline ends came to 7 bases. The germline gives CDR1 GTSNPN, CDR2 SVGIG (reference sequence).

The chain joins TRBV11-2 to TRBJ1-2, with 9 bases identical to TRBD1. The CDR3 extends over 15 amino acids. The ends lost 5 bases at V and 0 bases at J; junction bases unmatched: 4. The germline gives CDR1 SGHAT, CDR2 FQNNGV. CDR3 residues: CASSPWDRANYGYTF. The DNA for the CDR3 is TGTGCCAGCAGCCCCTGGGACAGGGCTAACTATGGCTACACCTTC. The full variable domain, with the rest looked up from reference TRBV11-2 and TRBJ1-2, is EAGVAQSPRYKIIEKRQSVAFWCNPISGHATLYWYQQILGQGPKLLIQFQNNGVVDDSQLPKDRFSAERLKGVDSTLKIQPAKLEDSAVYLCASSPWDRANYGYTFGSGTRLTVV.

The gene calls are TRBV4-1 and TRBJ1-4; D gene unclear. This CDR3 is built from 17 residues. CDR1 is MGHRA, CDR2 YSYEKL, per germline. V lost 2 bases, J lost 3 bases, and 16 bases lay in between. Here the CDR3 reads CASSQNPVGSANEKLFF. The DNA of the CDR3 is TGCGCCAGCAGCCAAAATCCCGTAGGTTCAGCTAATGAAAAACTGTTTTTT.

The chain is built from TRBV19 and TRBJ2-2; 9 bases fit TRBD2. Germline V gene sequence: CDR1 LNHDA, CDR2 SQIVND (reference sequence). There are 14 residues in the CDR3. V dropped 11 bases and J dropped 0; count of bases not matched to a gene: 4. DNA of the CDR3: TGTGCCTCCAGACTAGCGGCGAACACCGGGGAGCTGTTTTTT. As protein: CASRLAANTGELFF.

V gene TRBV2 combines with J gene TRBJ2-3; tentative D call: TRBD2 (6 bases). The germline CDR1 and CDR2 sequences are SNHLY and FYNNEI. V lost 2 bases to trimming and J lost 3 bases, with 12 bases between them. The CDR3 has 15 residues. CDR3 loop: CASSERLVRTDTQYF. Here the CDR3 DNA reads TGTGCCAGCAGTGAAAGACTAGTGAGGACAGATACGCAGTATTTT. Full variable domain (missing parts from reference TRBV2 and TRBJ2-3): EPEVTQTPSHQVTQMGQEVILRCVPISNHLYFYWYRQILGQKVEFLVSFYNNEISEKSEIFDDQFSVERPDGSNFTLKIRSTKLEDSAMYFCASSERLVRTDTQYFGPGTRLTVL.

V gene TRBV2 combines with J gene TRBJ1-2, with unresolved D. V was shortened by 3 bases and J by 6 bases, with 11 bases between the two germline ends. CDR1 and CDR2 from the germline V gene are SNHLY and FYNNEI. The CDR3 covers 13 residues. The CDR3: CASSDRERDGYTF. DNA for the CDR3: TGTGCCAGCAGTGATCGGGAAAGGGATGGCTACACCTTC.

The CDR3 region is CASSEPTGELFF. In nucleotides, the CDR3 is TGTGCCAGTAGTGAGCCTACCGGGGAGCTGTTTTTT. This chain links TRBV19 with TRBJ2-2; D gene unclear. Germline CDR1 LNHDA, CDR2 SQIVND (reference sequence). The germline V and J ends were trimmed by 5 bases and 5 bases, with 6 bases remaining between them. This CDR3 is built from 12 residues.

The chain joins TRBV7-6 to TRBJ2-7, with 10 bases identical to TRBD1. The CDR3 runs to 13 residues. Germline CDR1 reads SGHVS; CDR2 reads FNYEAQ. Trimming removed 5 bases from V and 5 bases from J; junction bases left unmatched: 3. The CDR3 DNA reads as TGTGCCAGCAGCGGGACAGGGGTCCACGAGCAGTACTTC. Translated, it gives CASSGTGVHEQYF.

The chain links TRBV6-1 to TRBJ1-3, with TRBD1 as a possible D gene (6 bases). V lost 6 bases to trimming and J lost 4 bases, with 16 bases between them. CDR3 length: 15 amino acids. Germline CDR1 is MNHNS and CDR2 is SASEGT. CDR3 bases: TGTGCCAGCAGGCCTTACAGGGCGGCGGGAAACACCATATATTTT. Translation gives CASRPYRAAGNTIYF.

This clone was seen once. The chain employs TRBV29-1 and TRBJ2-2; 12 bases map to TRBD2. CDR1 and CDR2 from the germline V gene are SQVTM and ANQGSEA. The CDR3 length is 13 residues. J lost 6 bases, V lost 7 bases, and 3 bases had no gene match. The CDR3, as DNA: TGCAGCGCAGGGACTAGCGGGCCCGGGGAGCTGTTTTTT. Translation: CSAGTSGPGELFF.

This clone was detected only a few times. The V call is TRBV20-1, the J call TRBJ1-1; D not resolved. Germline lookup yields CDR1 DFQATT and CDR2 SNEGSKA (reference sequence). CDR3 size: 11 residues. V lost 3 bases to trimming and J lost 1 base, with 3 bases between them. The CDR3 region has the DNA TGCAGTGCTAGTGGGAACACTGAAGCTTTCTTT. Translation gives CSASGNTEAFF.

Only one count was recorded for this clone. The CDR3 spells CASSGSNQPQHF. CDR3 coding DNA: TGTGCCAGCAGTGGGAGCAATCAGCCCCAGCATTTT. V and J are TRBV5-8 and TRBJ1-5; the D is unclear. The CDR3 is 12 amino acids. Trimming left V 5 bases short and J 1 base short, with 4 bases between. Per germline, CDR1 SGHTS and CDR2 YDEGEE. The complete variable domain, with remaining parts taken from reference TRBV5-8 and TRBJ1-5, reads EAGVTQSPTHLIKTRGQQATLRCSPISGHTSVYWYQQALGLGLQFLLWYDEGEERNRGNFPPRFSGRQFPNYSSELNVNALELEDSALYLCASSGSNQPQHFGDGTRLSIL.

The CDR3 DNA sequence: TGTGCCAGCAGTGAAGTACGTGGCGGCCGGTTAAGCACTGAAGCTTTCTTT. Its translation is CASSEVRGGRLSTEAFF. The genes are TRBV6-1 and TRBJ1-1; D not resolved. The length of the CDR3 is 17 residues. CDR1 is MNHNS and CDR2 is SASEGT in the germline V gene. V was shortened by 1 base and J by 4 bases, with 19 bases between the two germline ends.